The following is a T cell receptor (beta chain) sequence with its context. The clone's antigen remains unknown. There are no base qualities to consult, and no much larger clone falls within one base. TCRbeta CDR3 regions were amplified from genomic DNA using the immunoSEQ Assay, a bias-controlled multiplex PCR. As for the original processing: The number of nucleated cells in each sample was estimated by amplification of reference gene primers within the assay. To quantify the absolute abundance of each unique TCRbeta CDR3 rearrangement, sequence reads were collapsed and filtered. For each sample, productive Simpson clonality was calculated as the square root of Simpson's diversity index across productive rearrangements. In its TCRdb copy, this immuneACCESS table keeps in-frame sequences only and misses some clones. Where compared with another copy, unresolved V genes explain less than half of these, and the others have no known cause. That table is the source of V, J and clone size, and D and trimming were worked out from the DNA. In this sample the table shows some 97,000 clones, under 90% of which occur a single time. The ten largest clones represent around 13% of the sample.

This sample was included in a study of blood T cell repertoires in COVID-19 (dated by TCRdb to between 2020 and 2021). The study in broad terms: Collaborator samples came from the United States, Italy and Spain and covered acute and convalescent phases of COVID-19. The material from the prospective study consisted of cDNA or gDNA derived from T cells, B-cell-depleted T cells, or PBMCs. Subjects who had been exposed to COVID-19, were actively infected with it, or had recovered from it provided the deeply sampled blood TCRbeta repertoires that made up the dataset. The repertoires were made available in a free public database intended to serve as a resource for research on the immune response to SARS-CoV-2. Samples came from the ongoing ImmuneRACE study (first 160 participants) plus 1,254 subjects from 6 global collaborators. The sample metadata nearly always contained a de-identified subject ID, COVID-19 status, age in years and sex. Where available, HLA class I and class II types were taken from metadata supplied by the sample provider and were not determined by assay-based typing.

Results the study describes overall, beyond this receptor: The amount of clinical and demographic metadata varied by source and participant and was provided uncurated.

Each collaborating institution followed its own protocols to collect whole blood in K2EDTA tubes. For TCRbeta analysis, collaborators shipped samples in one of three forms: frozen whole blood, isolated PBMCs, or DNA extracted from either of those sample types. Looking up the germline V gene (reference sequence) yields CDR1 GTSNPN and CDR2 SVGIG. Ends trimmed: V by 7 bases, J by 5 bases; bases unmatched to a gene: 12. The CDR3 runs 14 residues from the cysteine to the phenylalanine. CDR3 DNA only is kept here, 42 bases in frame from base 1. The chain links TRBV30 with TRBJ1-2, with 8 middle bases fitting TRBD1. This TCR came from a human donor in a cohort sampled during active COVID-19. Sequencing was done on a sample of peripheral blood. CDR3 loop: CASNRQGWEYGYTF. The DNA sequence reads TGTGCCTCAAACCGACAGGGGTGGGAGTATGGCTACACCTTC.